This T cell receptor beta chain was retrieved from a study of T cell clusters in autoimmune cytopenias. CDR1 and CDR2 from the germline V gene are KGHSH and LQKENI. The length of the CDR3 is 19 residues. According to its frequency, this clonotype is medium-sized. Multiplex touch-down PCR amplified TRB using TRB-A and TRB-B pools in one tube. TCRdb re-called the multiplex PCR reads; one entry per CDR3 protein, DNA not given. This repertoire includes approximately 1,800 distinct CDR3 sequences. Each sample's input was about 250 ng genomic DNA, 30,000 to 45,000 genome equivalents. These same records also appear under a second study, on T cell repertoires in aging, cancer and after chemotherapy.

Sequenced: peripheral blood. This TCR was recovered from a human donor with chronic lymphocytic leukemia. This chain connects TRBV18 to TRBJ2-1; TCRdb reports TRBD1, a call that lacks DNA to check it against. The CDR3 region is CASSPKSTRQGVYYNEQFF.